This TCR beta chain was sequenced in a study of blood T cell repertoires in COVID-19. The repertoire was sequenced with immunoSEQ multiplex PCR; TCRdb's copy has only in-frame clones and lacks some. The sample holds about 290,000 clones; around four fifths are singletons and the top ten take around 4.2%. Trimming took 6 bases from V and 8 from J; bases not matched to a gene: 7. The CDR3 has 13 residues. This sequence originates from a woman between 45 and 65 years old with active or convalescent COVID-19. The chain employs TRBV12-3 or TRBV12-4 and TRBJ1-2, with TRBD1 matching 9 bases. The sequenced sample consisted of peripheral blood. The CDR3 loop is CASRLQGAEGYTF. The CDR3 DNA sequence: TGTGCCAGCAGACTACAGGGGGCCGAGGGCTACACCTTC.